This T cell receptor (beta chain) derives from a study of a mutant IDH1 vaccine in newly diagnosed glioma. Study-level background: The therapy given earlier, which was standard therapy, consisted of radiotherapy, temozolomide, or both, and most of the patients received both. Whole-study findings and limits: Vaccination elicited immune responses in roughly 93% of patients.

Time point meaning: baseline, week 1 (first vaccination visit). Treatment defined: pre-vaccination baseline after standard-of-care therapy. New astrocytomas of WHO grade 3 or 4 that were IDH1-mutant and ATRX-lost were found in the donors. Note on this clone: Its matching antigen is unknown.

The method was immunoSEQ multiplex PCR; TCRdb's version includes in-frame clones alone and lacks a portion of them. The sample includes under 75,000 clones, 75% to 95% of them seen just once. The source material was PBMCs, sampled from a glioma patient treated with radiotherapy, temozolomide or both. The source is a man aged 45 to 65 with glioma.

The CDR3 loop is CASTIGTATEAFF. CDR3 coding DNA: TGTGCCAGTACCATTGGGACAGCCACTGAAGCTTTCTTT. The chain combines TRBV19 with TRBJ1-1; the match to TRBD1 covers 7 bases. The germline gives CDR1 LNHDA, CDR2 SQIVND (reference sequence). CDR3 length: 13 residues. V shed 7 bases, J shed 4 bases, and the junction held 6 bases outside the gene matches.